This T cell receptor (beta chain) was sequenced for a study of a mutant IDH1 vaccine in newly diagnosed glioma. The study, taken as a whole, reports: Researchers report vaccine-induced immune responses in about 93% of patients.

Regarding time point: week 23, last vaccination. One vaccine dose held 300 ug of mutant IDH1 20-mer peptide and came with topical imiquimod. This CDR3 has 17 residues. Trimming took 1 base from V and 5 from J; bases not matched to a gene: 7. The germline V gene has CDR1 SGHTA and CDR2 FQGNSA. Here immunoSEQ multiplex PCR was the method, and the copy in TCRdb shows in-frame clones only, minus some. Seen here are roughly 40,000 clones, 75% to 95% observed once, and the top ten hold over 3.5%. Concerning this clone itself: Its specificity is unknown.

The receptor was isolated from a man aged 45-60 years with glioma. V usage is TRBV7-2 and J usage is TRBJ1-4, with 10 nucleotides matching TRBD1. The sequencing here drew on PBMCs, taken from a glioma patient whose treatment included an IDH1 peptide vaccine. The CDR3 nucleotides read TGTGCCAGCAGCTTAGAGGGGGACAGGGGAAGAAATGAAAAACTGTTTTTT. Amino acids: CASSLEGDRGRNEKLFF.